What follows are 12 T cell receptor beta chains derived from one specimen sequenced in a study of shared clonotypes between healthy human individuals. The method was immunoSEQ multiplex PCR; TCRdb's version includes in-frame clones alone and lacks a portion of them. Found here are about 2.4 million clones, over 85% of them singletons; the top ten hold 0.36%. The specimen was naive CD4+ T cells from PBMCs. Subset: CD45RA+ positively selected. These TCRs come from a man younger than 35 in good health. Some clones in this sample may be carry-over from other donors' samples.

The chain joins TRBV7-3 to TRBJ1-2, with no clear D. Germline CDR1 and CDR2: SGHTA and FQGTGA. This CDR3 comprises 15 residues. The V gene lost 3 bases and the J gene lost 3 bases, with 14 bases spanning the gap. The CDR3 protein is CASSLRLSSDYGYTF. CDR3 DNA: TGTGCCAGCAGCTTGCGTCTATCCAGTGACTATGGCTACACCTTC.

This rearrangement joins TRBV10-1 to TRBJ2-1; D not certain. The V end was cut by 2 bases, the J end by 0 bases, with 8 bases between. This CDR3 contains 15 residues. Germline CDR1 is WNHNN and CDR2 is SYGVQD (reference sequence). The CDR3 nucleotides read TGCGCCAGCAGTGAGGCTAGGAGCTCCTACAATGAGCAGTTCTTC. It encodes CASSEARSSYNEQFF.

To note about this clone: The same CDR3 can be traced to other DNA sequences in this sample. The CDR3 nucleotides are TGTGCCAGCAGCAGGGGGCGGAACACCGGGGAGCTGTTTTTT. This codes for CASSRGRNTGELFF. The chain links TRBV11-3 to TRBJ2-2; the match to TRBD1 covers 7 bases. The CDR3 runs to 14 residues. The ends lost 5 bases at V and 1 base at J; junction bases unmatched: 1. Germline CDR1 and CDR2: SGHNT and YENEEA.

This chain links TRBV11-2 with TRBJ2-5; tentative D call: TRBD1 (5 bases). Judging by the DNA end, TRBJ2-7 fits better; the J call may be wrong. This CDR3 is built from 13 residues. Germline CDR1 SGHAT, CDR2 FQNNGV. The CDR3 here is CASSYRRSYEQYF. The CDR3 DNA is TGTGCCAGCAGCTACAGGCGCAGTTACGAGCAGTACTTC.

The rearrangement links TRBV4-3 to TRBJ2-5, with 13 bases identical to TRBD2. The V gene's germline CDR1 is LGHNA and CDR2 YSLEER. The junction had 3 bases not matched to a gene; V was cut back by 0 bases and J by 5 bases. The CDR3 spans 16 residues. CDR3 sequence reads: CASSQERTSGSETQYF. CDR3 DNA sequence: TGCGCCAGCAGCCAAGAGAGGACTAGCGGGAGCGAGACCCAGTACTTC.

CDR3 bases: TGTGCCAGCTCACTTCCAAACACAGGGGCCACCTATGGCTACACCTTC. Translated: CASSLPNTGATYGYTF. The V call is TRBV18, the J call TRBJ1-2, with 7 bases aligning to TRBD1. CDR1 KGHSH and CDR2 LQKENI come from the germline V gene. The CDR3 contains 16 residues. With 4 bases clipped from V and 4 bases from J, the junction kept 12 bases outside the gene matches.

The chain employs TRBV19 and TRBJ2-4; D ambiguous. The V gene lost 4 bases and the J gene lost 10 bases, with 14 bases spanning the gap. CDR1 and CDR2 from the germline V gene are LNHDA and SQIVND (reference sequence). The CDR3 spans 13 residues. The CDR3 DNA reads TGTGCCAGTAGTACCAGGCCCTCTTTTATTCAGTACTTC. Residues: CASSTRPSFIQYF.

The rearrangement uses TRBV5-1 and TRBJ2-1; 7 positions agree with TRBD2. Germline CDR1 reads SGHRS; CDR2 reads YFSETQ. The CDR3 totals 16 residues. V lost 2 bases and J lost 10; bases outside the gene matches: 15. The CDR3 sequence: CASSLTPGLITEEQFF. DNA of the CDR3: TGCGCCAGCAGCTTAACTCCGGGACTAATAACAGAGGAGCAGTTCTTC.

The chain has TRBV2 and TRBJ2-1; 11 bases fit TRBD2. In germline, CDR1 is SNHLY, CDR2 FYNNEI. V gave up 6 bases and J gave up 3 bases; unmatched junction bases: 4. CDR3 length: 15 residues. The CDR3 nucleotides read TGTGCCAGCAGCTCCGGGACTAGCGGCTACAATGAGCAGTTCTTC. Encoded protein: CASSSGTSGYNEQFF. Drawing the rest from reference TRBV2 and TRBJ2-1, the complete variable domain is EPEVTQTPSHQVTQMGQEVILRCVPISNHLYFYWYRQILGQKVEFLVSFYNNEISEKSEIFDDQFSVERPDGSNFTLKIRSTKLEDSAMYFCASSSGTSGYNEQFFGPGTRLTVL.

This sequence joins TRBV28 and TRBJ2-5; weak D call: TRBD1 (7 bases). Germline CDR1 reads MDHEN; CDR2 reads SYDVKM. The length of the CDR3 is 15 residues. The V end lost 6 bases, the J end lost 2 bases, and 16 bases lay between the germline ends. The CDR3 DNA follows: TGTGCCAGCAGCTCATCCGCGGGACAGCAAGAGACCCAGTACTTC. This gives the protein CASSSSAGQQETQYF.

The chain uses TRBV5-1 and TRBJ2-1; no clear D gene. In germline, CDR1 is SGHRS, CDR2 YFSETQ. V was clipped by 0 bases and J by 5 bases, with 15 bases between them. The length of the CDR3 is 16 residues. The CDR3 loop reads CASSLVTGGLDNEQFF. In nucleotides, the CDR3 is TGCGCCAGCAGCTTGGTCACGGGCGGCTTGGACAATGAGCAGTTCTTC.

The rearrangement links TRBV1 to TRBJ1-5; TRBD1, the table's D call, lacks a check against the DNA. TRBV1 is assigned pseudogene status. The CDR3 is made up of 16 amino acids. The CDR3 DNA reads TGCACCAGCAGCCAAGAAGGGGATATTCGCAATCAGCCCCAGCATTTT. Translating it yields CTSSQEGDIRNQPQHF.